These T cell receptor beta chains were read from a single sample in a study of cytomegalovirus exposure and HLA in healthy donors. TCRdb keeps only in-frame clones here, not all; method: immunoSEQ multiplex PCR. The top ten hold approximately 2% of the sample, which has roughly 130,000 clones, 79% seen once. The source material was PBMCs. The receptors stem from a man younger than 30 in good health and CMV-seronegative. Both conserved end residues are part of each CDR3. D genes are given only for firm matches. Expanded clones get a size class; other rows say once, few or many, or leave the size out.

-,TRBJ1-4,-,TRBV7-9,CASSLFSGTNEKLFF,TGTGCCAGCAGCTTGTTTTCAGGGACTAATGAAAAACTGTTTTTT
once,TRBJ1-5,-,TRBV2,CASHRDVHQPQHF,TGTGCCAGCCACAGGGACGTCCATCAGCCCCAGCATTTT
few,TRBJ2-1,-,TRBV7-6,CASSLRGFESYNEQFF,TGTGCCAGCAGCTTACGGGGTTTTGAGTCGTACAATGAGCAGTTCTTC
-,TRBJ2-1,TRBD2,TRBV7-3,CASRLAGESYNEQFF,TGTGCCAGCCGACTAGCGGGAGAATCCTACAATGAGCAGTTCTTC
once,TRBJ2-3,TRBD1,TRBV2,CASSETGQGTDTQYF,TGTGCCAGCAGTGAAACCGGACAGGGGACAGATACGCAGTATTTT
-,TRBJ2-7,TRBD2,TRBV28,CASSFPLQREGGYEQYF,TGTGCCAGCAGTTTCCCCCTCCAGCGGGAGGGAGGCTACGAGCAGTACTTC
-,TRBJ2-2,-,TRBV5-1,CASSLAGGELFF,TGCGCCAGCAGCTTGGCCGGCGGGGAGCTGTTTTTT
-,TRBJ1-1,-,TRBV6-5,CASEGRVGNTEAFF,TGTGCCAGCGAGGGAAGGGTCGGGAACACTGAAGCTTTCTTT
-,TRBJ2-2,-,TRBV7-9,CASSLAAPNTGELFF,TGTGCCAGCAGCTTAGCGGCTCCGAACACCGGGGAGCTGTTTTTT
-,TRBJ2-7,TRBD1,TRBV5-1,CASSLGGSREQYF,TGCGCCAGCAGCTTAGGGGGCTCGAGGGAGCAGTACTTC
-,TRBJ2-2,-,TRBV7-3,CASSPRNTGELFF,TGTGCCAGCAGCCCCCGGAACACCGGGGAGCTGTTTTTT
-,TRBJ2-5,TRBD2,TRBV27,CASRIRSGRTQYF,TGTGCCAGCAGAATACGTAGCGGGAGGACCCAGTACTTC
-,TRBJ2-1,-,TRBV11-2,CASSFALNEQFF,TGTGCCAGCAGCTTTGCGCTCAATGAGCAGTTCTTC
-,TRBJ1-5,-,TRBV28,CASSLPSSYSNQPQHF,TGTGCCAGCAGTTTACCCAGTTCTTATAGCAATCAGCCCCAGCATTTT
-,TRBJ1-5,TRBD1,TRBV9,CASSLGQGRGQPQHF,TGTGCCAGCAGCTTAGGACAGGGACGGGGTCAGCCCCAGCATTTT
-,TRBJ2-5,-,TRBV9,CASSVGQGRETQYF,TGTGCCAGCAGCGTAGGGCAGGGCCGGGAGACCCAGTACTTC
-,TRBJ1-2,TRBD1,TRBV5-1,CASSRDRDFGGYTF,TGCGCCAGCAGCAGGGACAGGGATTTCGGGGGCTACACCTTC
-,TRBJ1-2,TRBD1,TRBV6-1,CASSELGTGYGYTF,TGTGCCAGCAGTGAACTGGGGACAGGCTATGGCTACACCTTC
-,TRBJ2-3,-,TRBV2,CASSAVLIWDTGFDTQYF,TGTGCCAGCAGTGCAGTTTTGATTTGGGACACCGGTTTCGATACGCAGTATTTT
once,TRBJ1-2,-,TRBV6-6,CASSRTENYGYPF,TGTGCCAGCAGTAGGACAGAAAACTATGGCTACCCCTTC
few,TRBJ1-1,-,TRBV9,CASSVEPQGNTEAFF,TGTGCCAGCAGCGTAGAACCCCAGGGGAACACTGAAGCTTTCTTT
few,TRBJ1-1,TRBD1,TRBV10-3,CAISEGTELYTEAFF,TGTGCCATCAGTGAGGGGACAGAGCTATACACTGAAGCTTTCTTT
few,TRBJ1-3,TRBD1,TRBV30,CAWSTRPLDRGRWTGNTIYF,TGTGCCTGGAGTACACGACCCTTGGACAGGGGGAGATGGACAGGAAACACCATATATTTT
-,TRBJ2-2,TRBD2,TRBV13,CASSSRLAGETNTGELFF,TGTGCCAGCAGCTCCCGCCTAGCGGGAGAGACGAACACCGGGGAGCTGTTTTTT
few,TRBJ1-3,-,TRBV25-1,CASSERGNSGNTIYF,TGTGCCAGCAGTGAGCGGGGGAACTCTGGAAACACCATATATTTT
-,TRBJ2-7,-,TRBV11-2,CASSSPSRATDHF,TGTGCCAGCAGCTCTCCTTCGCGGGCTACCGACCACTTC
-,TRBJ1-3,TRBD1,TRBV18,CASSPRWTGENTIYF,TGTGCCAGCTCACCACGGTGGACAGGTGAAAACACCATATATTTT
-,TRBJ2-3,-,TRBV29-1,CSALPADTQYF,TGCAGCGCACTTCCGGCAGATACGCAGTATTTT
-,TRBJ1-1,-,TRBV11-1,CASSLEIGAMNTEAFF,TGTGCCAGCAGCTTAGAGATTGGGGCCATGAACACTGAAGCTTTCTTT
-,TRBJ1-1,-,TRBV10-2,CASSESVGAQAFF,TGCGCCAGCAGTGAGTCGGTGGGGGCTCAAGCTTTCTTT
few,TRBJ2-7,-,TRBV6-5,CASSKEFSYEQYF,TGTGCCAGCTCGAAGGAGTTTTCCTACGAGCAGTACTTC
-,TRBJ2-2,-,TRBV5-1,CAGSDRTDGELFF,TGCGCCGGCAGCGATAGGACAGACGGGGAGCTGTTTTTT
few,TRBJ2-2,-,TRBV30,CAWTRSGSNTGELFF,TGTGCCTGGACCCGTTCGGGATCGAACACCGGGGAGCTGTTTTTT
-,TRBJ1-1,TRBD1,TRBV11-2,CASSRTTGKAFF,TGTGCCAGCAGCCGTACGACAGGGAAAGCTTTCTTT
-,TRBJ2-1,TRBD2,TRBV7-3,CASSKWGGSSYNEQFF,TGTGCCAGCAGCAAATGGGGCGGGAGCTCCTACAATGAGCAGTTCTTC
few,TRBJ2-1,-,TRBV28,CASSPTPQAGNYNEQFF,TGTGCCAGCAGTCCCACCCCCCAGGCGGGTAACTACAATGAGCAGTTCTTC
-,TRBJ2-7,-,TRBV11-3,CASSPGTGRSYEQYF,TGTGCCAGCAGCCCAGGAACAGGGCGATCCTACGAGCAGTACTTC
-,TRBJ2-5,-,TRBV29-1,CSVPGGSSEGTQYF,TGCAGCGTCCCCGGAGGGTCCTCAGAGGGAACCCAGTACTTC
-,TRBJ1-2,-,TRBV30,CAWSVYYLTTYGYTF,TGTGCCTGGAGTGTATACTACTTGACCACCTATGGCTACACCTTC
-,TRBJ2-3,-,TRBV18,CASSPRVTLAEPTDTQYF,TGTGCCAGCTCACCACGGGTTACACTAGCCGAACCTACAGATACGCAGTATTTT
-,TRBJ2-1,TRBD2,TRBV6-4,CASSDQAGVNNEQFF,TGTGCCAGCAGTGACCAGGCGGGGGTAAACAATGAGCAGTTCTTC
-,TRBJ2-2,-,TRBV28,CASSKRTVAGELFF,TGTGCCAGCAGCAAAAGAACCGTAGCCGGGGAGCTGTTTTTT
-,TRBJ2-2,TRBD2,TRBV7-9,CASSLAAGETGGELFF,TGTGCCAGCAGCTTAGCAGCGGGAGAGACAGGTGGGGAGCTGTTTTTT
-,TRBJ2-7,-,TRBV7-9,CASSHRAFGYEQYF,TGTGCCAGCAGCCACAGGGCGTTCGGCTACGAGCAGTACTTC
-,TRBJ2-5,TRBD2,TRBV9,CASTPAGLAGVLQETQYF,TGTGCCAGCACCCCAGCGGGCCTAGCGGGAGTTCTCCAAGAGACCCAGTACTTC
-,TRBJ2-1,TRBD1,TRBV5-1,CASSFRRPNRGPYEQFF,TGCGCCAGCAGCTTCCGCCGACCTAACAGGGGGCCATATGAGCAGTTCTTC
once,TRBJ2-7,TRBD2,TRBV27,CASRTMAGLEGEQYF,TGTGCCAGCCGAACTATGGCGGGACTAGAGGGCGAGCAGTACTTC
-,TRBJ2-3,TRBD2,TRBV29-1,CSVTSGGTDTQYF,TGCAGCGTAACTAGCGGAGGCACAGATACGCAGTATTTT
-,TRBJ1-1,-,TRBV6-5,CASSPRGGNTEAFF,TGTGCCAGCAGCCCCCGGGGAGGGAACACTGAAGCTTTCTTT
once,TRBJ2-7,TRBD2,TRBV19,CASSIGLAGTGEQYF,TGTGCCAGTAGTATCGGCCTAGCGGGTACTGGCGAGCAGTACTTC